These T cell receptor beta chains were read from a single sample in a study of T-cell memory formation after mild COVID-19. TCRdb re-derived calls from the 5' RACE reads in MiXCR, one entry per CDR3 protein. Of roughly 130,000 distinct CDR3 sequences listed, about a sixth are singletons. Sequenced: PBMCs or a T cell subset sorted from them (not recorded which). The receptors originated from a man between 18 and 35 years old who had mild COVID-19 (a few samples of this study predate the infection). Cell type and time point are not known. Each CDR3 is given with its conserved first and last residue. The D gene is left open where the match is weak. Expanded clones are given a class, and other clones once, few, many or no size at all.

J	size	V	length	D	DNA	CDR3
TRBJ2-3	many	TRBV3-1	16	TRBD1	TGTGCCAGCAGCCTACAAGGAGGAACAGGGGAAGATACGCAGTATTTT	CASSLQGGTGEDTQYF
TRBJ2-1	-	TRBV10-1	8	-	TGCGCAACCAATGAGCAGTTCTTC	CATNEQFF
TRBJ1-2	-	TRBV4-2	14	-	TGTGCCAGCAGCCAAGAACAGAGTGATTATGGCTACACCTTC	CASSQEQSDYGYTF
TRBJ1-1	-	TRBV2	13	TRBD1	TGTGCCAGCGGACAGGGTTGGAACACTGAAGCTTTCTTT	CASGQGWNTEAFF
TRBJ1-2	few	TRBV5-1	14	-	TGCGCCAGCAGCTTGGAAGGGACCCTTTATGGCTACACCTTC	CASSLEGTLYGYTF
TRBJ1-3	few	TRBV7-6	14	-	TGTGCCAGCAGCTTAGAAACGGCTGGAAACACCATATATTTT	CASSLETAGNTIYF
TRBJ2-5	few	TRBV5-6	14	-	TGTGCCAGCAGCTTGGACTCGACTATCAAGACCCAGTACTTC	CASSLDSTIKTQYF
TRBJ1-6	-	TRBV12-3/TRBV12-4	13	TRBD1	TGTGCCAGCAGTTCTCTGGCCAGGGGGGCCCTCCACTTT	CASSSLARGALHF
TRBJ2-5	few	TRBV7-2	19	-	TGTGCCAGCAGCAGGGCCCAGGGGTCTAGCGCGAGACGCCAAGAGACCCAGTACTTC	CASSRAQGSSARRQETQYF
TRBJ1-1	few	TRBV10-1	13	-	TGCGCCAGCAGTGAGTCCTCGGCACCTGGGGCTTTCTTT	CASSESSAPGAFF
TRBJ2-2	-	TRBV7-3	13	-	TGTGCCAGCGCTCAAAAAAACACCGGGGAGCTGTTTTTT	CASAQKNTGELFF
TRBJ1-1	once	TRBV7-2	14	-	TGTACCAGCAGCTGGAACCCAGCGAACACTGAAGCTTTCTTT	CTSSWNPANTEAFF
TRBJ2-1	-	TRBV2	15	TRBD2	TGTGCCAGCAGTGAGCAAACTAGCGGGGCTAATGAGCAGTTCTTC	CASSEQTSGANEQFF
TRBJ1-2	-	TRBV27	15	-	TGTGCCAGCAGTTCCGGCGGGAGGGGCGCGAGGGGCTACACCTTC	CASSSGGRGARGYTF
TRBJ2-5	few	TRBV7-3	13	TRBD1	TGTGCCAGCAGCCAAGGACAGGGGGAGACCCAGTACTTC	CASSQGQGETQYF
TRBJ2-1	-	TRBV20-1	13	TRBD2	TGCAGTGCCCGTAGCGGGGGGGCAAGTGAGCAGTTCTTC	CSARSGGASEQFF
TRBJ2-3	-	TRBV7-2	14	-	TGTGCCAGCAGCTTAGGCTTATTAGGAGATACGCAGTATTTT	CASSLGLLGDTQYF
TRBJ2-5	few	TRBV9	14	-	TGTGCCAGCAGCGTAGTTGGGACGGAGGAGACCCAGTACTTC	CASSVVGTEETQYF
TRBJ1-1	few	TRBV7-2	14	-	TGTGCCAGCAGCTTGACAGGTGTGAACGCTGAAGCTTTCTTT	CASSLTGVNAEAFF
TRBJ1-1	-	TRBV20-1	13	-	TGCAGTGCCCCGAGGTACAGGGCCACTGAAGCTTTCTTT	CSAPRYRATEAFF
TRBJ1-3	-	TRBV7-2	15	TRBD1	TGTGCCAGCAGCTTAGTCAGGGGGCCTGGAAACACCATATATTTT	CASSLVRGPGNTIYF
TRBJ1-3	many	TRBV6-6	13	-	TGTGCCAGCAGTTACTCAGGTGGAAACACCATATATTTT	CASSYSGGNTIYF
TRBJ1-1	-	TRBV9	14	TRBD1	TGTGCCAGCAGGGTACAGGGGACGAGCACTGAAGCTTTCTTT	CASRVQGTSTEAFF
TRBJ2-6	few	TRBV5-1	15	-	TGCGCCAGCTGCTTGGACTTCTCTGGGGCCAACGTCCTGACTTTC	CASCLDFSGANVLTF
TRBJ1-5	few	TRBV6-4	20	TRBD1	TGTGCCAGCAGTGAAGTAGCCGGGACAGGGGGGCCGAAGAGCAATCAGCCCCAGCATTTT	CASSEVAGTGGPKSNQPQHF
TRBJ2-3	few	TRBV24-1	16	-	TGTGCCACCAGCCCGACCCGACAGGTGGTTGGGGATACGCAGTATTTT	CATSPTRQVVGDTQYF
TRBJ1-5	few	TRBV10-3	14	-	TGTGCCATCAGCGGGGATTATAGCAATCAGCCCCAGCATTTT	CAISGDYSNQPQHF
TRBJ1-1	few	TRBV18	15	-	TGTGCCAGCTCACCACCGGGGCGGCGCAACACTGAAGCTTTCTTT	CASSPPGRRNTEAFF
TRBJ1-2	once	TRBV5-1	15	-	TGCGCCAGCAGCTTGGGTACCGGGACGTGGGGTGGCTACACCTTC	CASSLGTGTWGGYTF
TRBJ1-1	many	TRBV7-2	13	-	TGTGCCAGCAGCTCCGACAGGAACACTGAAGCTTTCTTT	CASSSDRNTEAFF
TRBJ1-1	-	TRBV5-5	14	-	TGTGCCAGCAGCTTCGCCAGCGGGGACACTGAAGCTTTCTTT	CASSFASGDTEAFF
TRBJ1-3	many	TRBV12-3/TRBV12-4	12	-	TGTGCCAGCAGTTTATCGGGAAACACCATATATTTT	CASSLSGNTIYF
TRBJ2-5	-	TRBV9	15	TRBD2	TGTGCCAGCAGCCGAGGGGCTAGCGGGTTAGAGACCCAGTACTTC	CASSRGASGLETQYF
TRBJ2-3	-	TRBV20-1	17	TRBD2	TGCAGTGCTAGAGCTAGGGACTACCCTTTATACACAGATACGCAGTATTTT	CSARARDYPLYTDTQYF
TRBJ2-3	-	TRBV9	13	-	TGTGCCAGCAGCGTAGTAGAGTCAGATACGCAGTATTTT	CASSVVESDTQYF
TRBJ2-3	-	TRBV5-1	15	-	TGCGCCAGCAGCCTGGAAACGGGCCGGTCAGATACGCAGTATTTT	CASSLETGRSDTQYF
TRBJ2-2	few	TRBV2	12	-	TGTGCCAGCACCTTAACTACCGGGGAGCTGTTTTTT	CASTLTTGELFF
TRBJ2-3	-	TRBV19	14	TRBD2	TGTGCCAGTATGAAGCGGGGGGCCATAGATACGCAGTATTTT	CASMKRGAIDTQYF
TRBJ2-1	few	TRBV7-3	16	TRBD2	TGTGCCAGCAGCGCCAGCGGGGGGGCATCCTACAATGAGCAGTTCTTC	CASSASGGASYNEQFF
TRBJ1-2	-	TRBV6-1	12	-	TGTGCCACACGAGGGCCTAACTATGGCTACACCTTC	CATRGPNYGYTF
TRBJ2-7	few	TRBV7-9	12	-	TGTGCCAGCAGCATGAGGAGGGACGAGCAGTACTTC	CASSMRRDEQYF
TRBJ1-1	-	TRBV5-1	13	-	TGCGCCAGCAGCCCGTTCATGAACACTGAAGCTTTCTTT	CASSPFMNTEAFF
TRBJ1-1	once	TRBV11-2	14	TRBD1	TGTGCCAGCAGCCGGGGACAGGGGATCACTGAAGCTTTCTTT	CASSRGQGITEAFF
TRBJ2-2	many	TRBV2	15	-	TGTGCCAGCAGTCCAACCGGGCAGAACACCGGGGAGCTGTTTTTT	CASSPTGQNTGELFF
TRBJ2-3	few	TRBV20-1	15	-	TGCAGTGCTAGAGATCGGGTTAAGGGGACAGATACGCAGTATTTT	CSARDRVKGTDTQYF
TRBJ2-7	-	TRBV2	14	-	TGTGCCAGCAGACGACTCCTGAGCTCCTACGAGCAGTACTTC	CASRRLLSSYEQYF
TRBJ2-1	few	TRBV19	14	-	TGTGCCAGTACTCAGGGGCCCTCCTACAATGAGCAGTTCTTC	CASTQGPSYNEQFF
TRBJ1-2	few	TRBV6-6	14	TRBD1	TGTGCCAGCAGTCCGGAAGACAGGGTTTATGGCTACACCTTC	CASSPEDRVYGYTF
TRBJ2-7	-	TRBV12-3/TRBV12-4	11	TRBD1	TGTGCCAGCAGTACAGGGGACGAGCAGTACTTC	CASSTGDEQYF
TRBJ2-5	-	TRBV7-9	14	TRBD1	TGTGCCAGCAGCTACCGGACAGGCCAAGAGACCCAGTACTTC	CASSYRTGQETQYF
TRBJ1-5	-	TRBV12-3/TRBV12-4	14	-	TGTGCCAGCAGTCTAGGACCGTTCAATCAGCCCCAGCATTTT	CASSLGPFNQPQHF
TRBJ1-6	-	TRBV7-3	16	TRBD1	TGTGCCAGCAGCTTAAGGTCCGGGACAGATAATTCACCCCTCCACTTT	CASSLRSGTDNSPLHF
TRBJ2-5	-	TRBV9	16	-	TGTGCCAGCAGCGTAGGGGCAAGGGTGTACCAAGAGACCCAGTACTTC	CASSVGARVYQETQYF